Following are 7 T cell receptor beta chains from one sample sequenced in a study of T cell responses to AZD1222 COVID-19 vaccine (dated by TCRdb to 2020 to 2022). Preparation of the library involved the immunoSEQ multiplex PCR assay. As stored in TCRdb, this immuneACCESS dataset retains in-frame rearrangements with V and J assigned. A fraction of the clones does not appear; measured against another copy, unresolved V genes explain less than half of the discrepancy, and the remainder lacks a known reason. In this sample the table shows approximately 110,000 clones, roughly 90% of which occur a single time. The top ten clones comprise roughly a tenth of the sample. Taken with the paper, the label for time point translates to: baseline before first vaccination. Sequencing used peripheral blood, obtained on day 0 of AZD1222 vaccination. The receptor set was obtained from an adult in good health.

CDR3 in amino acids: CASSLGRLGEQYF. DNA of the CDR3: TGTGCCAGCAGCTTAGGGAGGCTCGGCGAGCAGTACTTC. This sequence joins TRBV11-3 and TRBJ2-7; possible D gene TRBD2, 5 bases. This CDR3 contains 13 residues. Germline lookup yields CDR1 SGHNT and CDR2 YENEEA. V was cut by 1 base and J by 6 bases, with 10 bases left in between.

The V gene is TRBV7-9, the J gene TRBJ1-6; tentatively, D is TRBD1 (6 bases). The CDR3 is made up of 15 amino acids. V was trimmed by 1 base and J by 8 bases, leaving 12 bases between them. Germline loops: CDR1 SEHNR, CDR2 FQNEAQ (reference sequence). DNA for the CDR3: TGTGCCAGCAGCTTAGGAACAGGGATTGATTCACCCCTCCACTTT. As protein: CASSLGTGIDSPLHF.

CDR3 region: CASSPGLAGLYEQYF. For the CDR3, the DNA is TGTGCCAGCAGCCCCGGACTAGCGGGCCTCTACGAGCAGTACTTC. The V and J genes are TRBV11-1 and TRBJ2-7; 11 nucleotides line up with TRBD2. This CDR3 spans 15 amino acids. In germline, CDR1 is SGHAT, CDR2 FQDESV (reference sequence). The V gene end was trimmed by 5 bases and the J gene end by 3 bases; junction bases not matched to a gene: 6.

Turning to this clone: Other DNA sequences in the sample encode the same CDR3. The chain combines TRBV9 with TRBJ2-7, with a tentative D call TRBD1 (5 bases). Trimming removed 0 bases from V and 0 bases from J, with 7 bases in between. Germline values: CDR1 SGDLS, CDR2 YYNGEE. This CDR3 region has 14 residues. The CDR3 is CASSVEGYSYEQYF. CDR3 sequence (DNA): TGTGCCAGCAGCGTAGAGGGGTACTCCTACGAGCAGTACTTC.

This clone was picked up a small number of times. The rearrangement uses TRBV14 and TRBJ1-1, with D uncertain. With 3 bases removed from V and 1 base from J, the gap between germline ends came to 6 bases. The V gene's germline CDR1 is SGHDN and CDR2 FVKESK. This CDR3 is built from 13 residues. The CDR3 reads CASSQTGNTEAFF. Here the CDR3 DNA reads TGTGCCAGCAGCCAGACGGGGAACACTGAAGCTTTCTTT.

V gene TRBV5-1 combines with J gene TRBJ2-5; D uncertain. Trimming stripped 3 bases from V and 1 base from J, with 7 bases between. The CDR3 loop spans 13 amino acids. The germline CDR1 and CDR2 sequences are SGHRS and YFSETQ. The CDR3 loop reads CASSSVAQETQYF. Here the CDR3 DNA reads TGCGCCAGCAGCTCCGTAGCCCAAGAGACCCAGTACTTC.

This clone appeared a few times. The chain is built from TRBV28 and TRBJ2-1, with TRBD2 matching over 12 bases. This CDR3 has 19 residues. The ends lost 3 bases at V and 0 bases at J; junction bases unmatched: 9. Per germline, CDR1 MDHEN and CDR2 SYDVKM. The CDR3 DNA follows: TGTGCCAGCAGTTTCCCGCAGAAGACTAGCGGGAGCTCCTACAATGAGCAGTTCTTC. Protein product: CASSFPQKTSGSSYNEQFF. Looking up the rest from reference TRBV28 and TRBJ2-1 gives the full variable domain: DVKVTQSSRYLVKRTGEKVFLECVQDMDHENMFWYRQDPGLGLRLIYFSYDVKMKEKGDIPEGYSVSREKKERFSLILESASTNQTSMYLCASSFPQKTSGSSYNEQFFGPGTRLTVL.